The sequence of this T cell receptor (beta chain) was determined in a study of human T cells and chemical hapten exposure. Study observations and caveats: Significantly greater numbers of large CDR3 similarity clusters came from expanded TCRs than from controls.

Noted time point: pre-sensitization, week 0. Treatment given: therapeutic diphenylcyclopropenone sensitization with weekly scalp DPC. Drawing of blood took place ahead of applying each patch test. One entry per CDR3 protein results from TCRdb running MiXCR on the RACE reads. The data show about 51,000 distinct CDR3 sequences, about 9.4% seen once. Trimming took 3 bases from V and 9 from J, leaving 18 bases between them. Germline loops: CDR1 KGHSH, CDR2 LQKENI. This CDR3 has 16 amino acids. This clonotype was recorded many times. Its antigen is currently unknown. The clonotype comes from a woman between 40 and 55 years old with alopecia areata. Some clones in this sample may be carry-over from other donors' samples. This rearrangement joins TRBV18 to TRBJ1-6; D not certain. The sequencing used whole blood, collected in connection with sensitization to the hapten diphenylcyclopropenone (DPC). DNA of the CDR3: TGTGCCAGCTCACCGGACTCAGGAGGCGAGGGTTCACCCCTCCACTTT. As protein: CASSPDSGGEGSPLHF.